The 8 T cell receptor beta chains listed next were all sequenced from one sample in a study of CD8+ T cells in alopecia areata. Sequencing templates came from extracted RNA that was reverse transcribed into cDNA. Sequencing was performed with immunoSEQ multiplex PCR; in TCRdb, only in-frame clones are kept and a portion is missing. The data contain roughly 150,000 clones, 55% to 65% of them singletons. Sequenced sample: CD4+ T cells sorted from blood. The receptor source for this set is a human donor in good health.

The table lists this clone with a count of one. The chain links TRBV4-1 to TRBJ2-3; D unclear. The CDR3 is 16 amino acids. The germline CDR1 and CDR2 sequences are MGHRA and YSYEKL. Trimming cost V 1 base and J 3 bases, with 14 bases left between them. The chain's CDR3 is CASSQGNARKTDTQYF. DNA of the CDR3: TGCGCCAGCAGCCAAGGAAACGCGAGAAAAACAGATACGCAGTATTTT.

This clone turned up a few times. The rearrangement links TRBV15 to TRBJ1-1, with D unclear. V dropped 8 bases and J dropped 1 base, with 11 bases sitting between them. This CDR3 has 13 residues. The germline gives CDR1 LNHNV, CDR2 YYDKDF (reference sequence). The CDR3 spells CATAWKPNTEAFF. The CDR3 DNA follows: TGTGCCACCGCGTGGAAACCGAACACTGAAGCTTTCTTT. The complete variable domain, with remaining parts taken from reference TRBV15 and TRBJ1-1, reads DAMVIQNPRYQVTQFGKPVTLSCSQTLNHNVMYWYQQKSSQAPKLLFHYYDKDFNNEADTPDNFQSRRPNTSFCFLDIRSPGLGDTAMYLCATAWKPNTEAFFGQGTRLTVV.

This clone has a single count. The rearrangement joins TRBV5-1 to TRBJ2-1, with D unclear. The CDR3 runs 11 residues. V gave up 1 base and J gave up 7 bases, with 3 bases separating them. Looked up from germline, CDR1 is SGHRS and CDR2 is YFSETQ. The CDR3 sequence is CASSLINEQFF. The CDR3 nucleotides read TGCGCCAGCAGCTTGATTAATGAGCAGTTCTTC.

The rearrangement links TRBV7-8 to TRBJ1-4; D not certain. The V and J ends lost 5 bases and 7 bases respectively, with 14 bases between them. Germline V lookup: CDR1 SGHVS, CDR2 FQNEAQ. The CDR3 has 14 residues. CDR3 bases: TGTGCCAGCAGCCCCGTGAGGGTTGGTGAAAAACTGTTTTTT. It specifies CASSPVRVGEKLFF.

The chain has TRBV29-1 and TRBJ2-1; 10 nucleotides line up with TRBD1. V was clipped by 7 bases and J by 7 bases; unmatched bases: 10. Per germline, CDR1 SQVTM and CDR2 ANQGSEA. The CDR3 totals 14 residues. CDR3 sequence (DNA): TGCAGCGGCAAGCCGGGACAGGGGATGAATGAGCAGTTCTTC. This translates into CSGKPGQGMNEQFF.

V usage is TRBV29-1 and J usage is TRBJ2-7; TRBD2 aligns across 12 bases. CDR3 length equals 16 residues. The germline V gene encodes CDR1 SQVTM and CDR2 ANQGSEA. After removal of 4 bases from V and 0 bases from J, the junction contained 7 bases not matched to a gene. The CDR3 here is CSVATSGGISSYEQYF. DNA of the CDR3: TGCAGCGTTGCTACTAGCGGGGGGATTAGCTCCTACGAGCAGTACTTC.

CDR3 protein: CASSLQGRGAYEQYF. The CDR3 region has the DNA TGCGCCAGCAGCCTTCAAGGTCGAGGGGCCTACGAGCAGTACTTC. The gene calls are TRBV5-1 and TRBJ2-7; the D gene could be TRBD1 or TRBD2 (5 bases each). V lost 4 bases to trimming and J lost 2 bases, with 16 bases between them. CDR1 and CDR2 from the germline V gene are SGHRS and YFSETQ. The CDR3 runs to 15 residues.

The chain couples TRBV27 to TRBJ2-3; TRBD2 might be the D (6 bases). CDR1 and CDR2 from the germline V gene are MNHEY and SMNVEV (reference sequence). This CDR3 spans 18 amino acids. Deletions cut 5 bases from V and 2 bases from J, with 23 bases between. CDR3 coding DNA: TGTGCCAGCAGTCCTGACGCCCGCACTACTAGCCTCACAGATACGCAGTATTTT. It is translated as CASSPDARTTSLTDTQYF.